The 31 T cell receptor beta chains reported below all come from one sample, sequenced in a study of cytomegalovirus exposure and HLA in healthy donors. PCR used 60 Vbeta primers and 13 Jbeta primers. Clones were sequenced by immunoSEQ multiplex PCR, and TCRdb holds only the in-frame ones, with some missing. The sample comprises around 190,000 clones, 65% to 80% of which are singletons, and 3.5% to 5% rests with the top ten. The material sequenced was PBMCs. The source is a woman in her thirties in good health and CMV-seropositive.

The genes are TRBV19 and TRBJ2-3; 8 bases fit TRBD1. The V gene end was trimmed by 3 bases and the J gene end by 2 bases; junction bases not matched to a gene: 1. The germline V gene encodes CDR1 LNHDA and CDR2 SQIVND (reference sequence). This CDR3 has 14 amino acids. CDR3 protein: CASSMQGATDTQYF. Here the CDR3 DNA reads TGTGCCAGTAGTATGCAGGGGGCCACAGATACGCAGTATTTT. The whole variable domain, remainder taken from reference TRBV19 and TRBJ2-3, is DGGITQSPKYLFRKEGQNVTLSCEQNLNHDAMYWYRQDPGQGLRLIYYSQIVNDFQKGDIAEGYSVSREKKESFPLTVTSAQKNPTAFYLCASSMQGATDTQYFGPGTRLTVL.

The chain links TRBV6-5 to TRBJ1-5, with a weak D call TRBD1 (5 bases). V lost 2 bases, J lost 6 bases, and 11 bases lay in between. This CDR3 is 14 amino acids long. The germline gives CDR1 MNHEY, CDR2 SVGAGI. The CDR3 region has the DNA TGTGCCAGCAGTTACGGCGGGGCAGGTCAGCCCCAGCATTTT. This encodes CASSYGGAGQPQHF.

This clone was counted a few times. The genes are TRBV30 and TRBJ2-7, with D tentatively TRBD2 (7 bases). The CDR3 covers 16 residues. Per germline, CDR1 GTSNPN and CDR2 SVGIG (reference sequence). The ends were cut back, 3 bases at V and 3 bases at J, with 21 bases in the middle. CDR3 amino acids: CAWSNPGGGAHYEQYF. The CDR3 nucleotides read TGTGCCTGGAGCAACCCGGGGGGCGGAGCCCACTACGAGCAGTACTTC.

This clone was observed a handful of times. The CDR3 DNA is TGTGCCAGCAGCCCGGGGAGGGGGACACTGAACACTGAAGCTTTCTTT. It specifies CASSPGRGTLNTEAFF. The chain employs TRBV5-8 and TRBJ1-1; perhaps TRBD1 as D (6 bases). Trimming took 4 bases from V and 0 from J, leaving 16 bases between them. The CDR3 sequence is 16 residues long. Germline CDR1 SGHTS, CDR2 YDEGEE.

The CDR3 nucleotides read TGCGCCAGCAGCCAAACGGGACTAGCGGGAGAGACCCAGTACTTC. It is translated as CASSQTGLAGETQYF. The genes are TRBV4-1 and TRBJ2-5, with TRBD2 identical over 12 bases. Germline CDR1 and CDR2: MGHRA and YSYEKL. With 2 bases clipped from V and 4 bases from J, the junction kept 2 bases outside the gene matches. The CDR3 totals 15 residues.

V usage is TRBV5-5 and J usage is TRBJ1-2, with D unclear. CDR1 is SGHKS, CDR2 YYEKEE, per germline (reference sequence). The V and J ends lost 1 base and 0 bases respectively, with 10 bases between them. There are 15 residues in the CDR3. The CDR3 region is CASSLWRHTNYGYTF. The CDR3 DNA follows: TGTGCCAGCAGCTTGTGGCGACACACTAACTATGGCTACACCTTC.

This chain connects TRBV4-1 to TRBJ2-7, with D perhaps TRBD1 (6 bases). This CDR3 region has 16 residues. Deletions cut 4 bases from V and 0 bases from J, with 16 bases between. In germline, CDR1 is MGHRA, CDR2 YSYEKL. This chain's CDR3 is CASSLSSGTTSYEQYF. For the CDR3, the DNA is TGCGCCAGCAGCCTCAGTTCCGGGACAACCTCCTACGAGCAGTACTTC.

The chain links TRBV6-1 to TRBJ2-7; 7 nucleotides match TRBD2. With V trimmed by 7 bases and J by 4 bases, 10 bases remained unmatched. The CDR3 spans 14 residues. In germline, CDR1 is MNHNS, CDR2 SASEGT. The CDR3 spells CASKGGFPSYEQYF. Here the CDR3 DNA reads TGTGCCAGCAAGGGAGGGTTCCCTTCTTACGAGCAGTACTTC.

The chain couples TRBV27 to TRBJ2-7; TRBD2 aligns across 16 bases. Losses at the gene ends were 2 bases for V and 4 bases for J; bases not matched to a gene: 8. The CDR3 has 18 amino acids. From germline, CDR1 is MNHEY and CDR2 SMNVEV (reference sequence). The CDR3 DNA sequence: TGTGCCAGCAGTTTAGCGGGACTAGCGGGAGGGCACGGTTACGAGCAGTACTTC. Its translation is CASSLAGLAGGHGYEQYF.

This chain connects TRBV29-1 to TRBJ2-7; D unresolved. This CDR3 is 12 amino acids long. The germline V gene encodes CDR1 SQVTM and CDR2 ANQGSEA. The V and J ends lost 4 bases and 6 bases respectively, with 13 bases between them. As DNA, the CDR3 is TGCAGCGTTGCGTCCCCCACGGGCGAGCAGTACTTC. It specifies CSVASPTGEQYF.

In DNA, the CDR3 is TGTGCCAGCTCGGTCTCGAGGGAGGGAGGAGAGCAGTACTTC. This codes for CASSVSREGGEQYF. V gene TRBV19 combines with J gene TRBJ2-7; TRBD2 aligns across 7 bases. The germline CDR1 and CDR2 sequences are LNHDA and SQIVND (reference sequence). The CDR3 spans 14 residues. V shed 9 bases, J shed 7 bases, and the junction held 15 bases outside the gene matches.

The gene calls are TRBV5-6 and TRBJ2-6; D remains unclear. Between the trimmed V and J ends, which lost 4 bases and 0 bases, there was a span of 11 bases. CDR3 length: 16 residues. The germline V gene has CDR1 SGHDT and CDR2 YYEEEE. The CDR3, as DNA: TGTGCCAGCAGCGCGGCACGGCGCTCTGGGGCCAACGTCCTGACTTTC. This gives the protein CASSAARRSGANVLTF.

This clone was picked up a small number of times. V usage is TRBV27 and J usage is TRBJ2-5; 9 positions agree with TRBD2. CDR3 length equals 17 residues. The ends lost 8 bases at V and 5 bases at J; junction bases unmatched: 18. In germline, CDR1 is MNHEY, CDR2 SMNVEV (reference sequence). CDR3 sequence (DNA): TGTGCCAGCCCCTCGGGGCTAGCGGGACCTAGGGGGGAGACCCAGTACTTC. Protein sequence: CASPSGLAGPRGETQYF.

The V gene is TRBV2, the J gene TRBJ1-4, with D possibly matching TRBD1 (6 bases). CDR1 SNHLY and CDR2 FYNNEI come from the germline V gene. CDR3 length: 16 residues. The V end was cut by 5 bases, the J end by 2 bases, with 15 bases between. Written as DNA, the CDR3 is TGTGCCAGCAGTAAACAGGGACCGTGGACTAATGAAAAACTGTTTTTT. Its translation: CASSKQGPWTNEKLFF.

The chain employs TRBV5-1 and TRBJ2-7, with D maybe TRBD1 (6 bases). Between the trimmed V and J ends, which lost 4 bases and 3 bases, there was a span of 14 bases. This CDR3 spans 14 amino acids. Germline-derived CDR1 and CDR2 are SGHRS and YFSETQ. The CDR3 DNA sequence: TGCGCCAGCAGCCCCGAGGGACACTACTACGAGCAGTACTTC. Translation gives CASSPEGHYYEQYF.

This chain uses TRBV18 with TRBJ2-1; 9 bases are a match to TRBD1. This CDR3 is built from 14 residues. Germline loops: CDR1 KGHSH, CDR2 LQKENI. Trimming removed 8 bases from V and 9 bases from J; junction bases left unmatched: 11. The CDR3 nucleotides read TGTGCCAGCCAAAGGGACAGGGTATCGGCTGAGCAGTTCTTC. This gives the protein CASQRDRVSAEQFF.

CDR3 region: CASSPLPGGPGELFF. In DNA, the CDR3 is TGTGCCAGCAGCCCCCTTCCGGGAGGGCCCGGGGAGCTGTTTTTT. V is TRBV5-4 and J is TRBJ2-2; 8 nucleotides align to TRBD2. The CDR3 runs 15 residues. Unmatched junction bases numbered 8, after V lost 4 bases and J lost 6 bases. Germline CDR1 and CDR2: SGHNT and YYREEE (reference sequence).

The CDR3 nucleotides are TGTGCCAGCAGCTTTTACGGGGAAAGGGACAATGAGCAGTTCTTC. It codes for CASSFYGERDNEQFF. This sequence joins TRBV11-3 and TRBJ2-1; D may be TRBD2 (5 bases). The CDR3 consists of 15 residues. Between the trimmed V and J ends, which lost 3 bases and 5 bases, there was a span of 14 bases. Per germline, CDR1 SGHNT and CDR2 YENEEA.

This clone has only one observation. The chain is built from TRBV5-1 and TRBJ1-1, with D possibly TRBD1 on 6 matching bases. The CDR3 consists of 15 residues. V lost 2 bases, J lost 0 bases, and 11 bases lay in between. Germline V gives CDR1 SGHRS, CDR2 YFSETQ. CDR3 amino acids: CASSLQGLVNTEAFF. As DNA, the CDR3 is TGCGCCAGCAGCTTACAGGGTCTGGTGAACACTGAAGCTTTCTTT.

This sequence joins TRBV5-1 and TRBJ1-1; D perhaps matches TRBD1 (6 bases). Germline V CDR1 and CDR2: SGHRS, YFSETQ. V was cut by 6 bases and J by 2 bases, with 14 bases left in between. The CDR3 has 14 amino acids. This CDR3 reads CASIGGLGNTEAFF. DNA of the CDR3: TGCGCCAGCATAGGGGGATTGGGAAACACTGAAGCTTTCTTT.

The chain couples TRBV6-6 to TRBJ1-2; 7 bases are shared with TRBD1. CDR1 and CDR2 (germline): MNHNY, SVGAGI (reference sequence). The ends lost 6 bases at V and 2 bases at J; junction bases unmatched: 9. There are 15 residues in the CDR3. DNA of the CDR3: TGTGCCAGCAGCGAGGGGGCTATCCCCAACTATGGCTACACCTTC. Amino acids: CASSEGAIPNYGYTF.

V gene TRBV30 combines with J gene TRBJ1-4; D might be TRBD1 (6 bases). Trimming left V 3 bases short and J 5 bases short, with 13 bases between. Per the germline V gene, CDR1 is GTSNPN and CDR2 is SVGIG (reference sequence). The CDR3 extends over 14 amino acids. Written as DNA, the CDR3 is TGTGCCTGGAGCTCGGGGGGGCGGAATGAAAAACTGTTTTTT. Translated: CAWSSGGRNEKLFF.

This clone has just a few counts. The chain links TRBV4-2 to TRBJ2-3; D is perhaps TRBD1 (6 bases). This CDR3 spans 18 amino acids. With 0 bases removed from V and 2 bases from J, the gap between germline ends came to 18 bases. Germline V CDR1 and CDR2: LGHNA, YNFKEQ. CDR3 region: CASSQDQGRGKYTDTQYF. CDR3 bases: TGTGCCAGCAGCCAAGATCAGGGAAGGGGGAAGTACACAGATACGCAGTATTTT.

The J gene is TRBJ2-2, the V gene TRBV18; 12 positions match TRBD2. From germline, CDR1 is KGHSH and CDR2 LQKENI. The CDR3 consists of 20 residues. J gave up 3 bases and V 8 bases, and 19 bases lay outside the gene matches. The chain's CDR3 is CASRSGLAGTSSADTGELFF. CDR3 bases: TGTGCCAGCCGAAGTGGACTAGCGGGGACCTCATCAGCGGACACCGGGGAGCTGTTTTTT.

The V gene is TRBV19, the J gene TRBJ2-5; 11 bases align to TRBD2. The germline V gene has CDR1 LNHDA and CDR2 SQIVND (reference sequence). V lost 3 bases and J lost 2; bases outside the gene matches: 5. This CDR3 spans 16 amino acids. The DNA of the CDR3 is TGTGCCAGTAGTATCGGCCTAGCGGGGGGACAAGAGACCCAGTACTTC. Residues: CASSIGLAGGQETQYF.

V is TRBV7-9 and J is TRBJ2-5; perhaps TRBD2 as D (7 bases). Germline V CDR1 and CDR2: SEHNR, FQNEAQ (reference sequence). The CDR3 sequence is 18 residues long. V lost 4 bases, J lost 4 bases, and 25 bases lay in between. The CDR3 here is CASSSTFLFGGRRETQYF. The CDR3 DNA sequence: TGTGCCAGCAGCTCCACCTTCCTTTTCGGGGGGCGTCGAGAGACCCAGTACTTC. The full variable domain, its missing parts supplied by reference TRBV7-9 and TRBJ2-5, is DTGVSQNPRHKITKRGQNVTFRCDPISEHNRLYWYRQTLGQGPEFLTYFQNEAQLEKSRLLSDRFSAERPKGSFSTLEIQRTEQGDSAMYLCASSSTFLFGGRRETQYFGPGTRLLVL.

The chain employs TRBV9 and TRBJ2-6; D unresolved. CDR3 length: 17 amino acids. V lost 0 bases to trimming and J lost 3 bases, with 13 bases between them. Germline V lookup: CDR1 SGDLS, CDR2 YYNGEE. CDR3 DNA sequence: TGTGCCAGCAGCGTAGGCCCGGGTATAGGTGGGGCCAACGTCCTGACTTTC. This gives the protein CASSVGPGIGGANVLTF.

V gene TRBV9 combines with J gene TRBJ1-3, with D unclear. The CDR3 loop spans 13 amino acids. The V end was cut by 5 bases, the J end by 4 bases, with 10 bases between. CDR1 is SGDLS and CDR2 is YYNGEE in the germline V gene. CDR3 loop: CASRPTGGNTIYF. The CDR3 nucleotides are TGTGCCAGCAGACCAACGGGAGGAAACACCATATATTTT. Filled out from reference TRBV9 and TRBJ1-3, the complete variable domain reads DSGVTQTPKHLITATGQRVTLRCSPRSGDLSVYWYQQSLDQGLQFLIQYYNGEERAKGNILERFSAQQFPDLHSELNLSSLELGDSALYFCASRPTGGNTIYFGEGSWLTVV.

The sample holds one count of this clone. CDR3 coding DNA: TGTGCCAGCACCCCTAGCGGGACTAGTATCGGGGAGCTGTTTTTT. Its translation is CASTPSGTSIGELFF. This sequence joins TRBV6-6 and TRBJ2-2; 9 nucleotides match TRBD2. Germline V gene data show CDR1 as MNHNY and CDR2 as SVGAGI (reference sequence). V shed 7 bases and J 7 bases; nucleotides not matched to a gene: 10. CDR3 length equals 15 residues.

In this sample, this clone turned up once. V and J are TRBV29-1 and TRBJ1-2; 7 bases line up with TRBD1. Germline V gene sequence: CDR1 SQVTM, CDR2 ANQGSEA. The J segment lost 4 bases and the V segment lost 5 bases, leaving 7 bases of the junction unmatched. The CDR3 consists of 13 residues. CDR3 in amino acids: CSVLQGFGYGYTF. The DNA of the CDR3 is TGCAGCGTTTTACAGGGGTTCGGCTATGGCTACACCTTC.

The V gene is TRBV7-2, the J gene TRBJ2-3; possibly TRBD1 for D (5 bases). Trimming took 2 bases from V and 3 from J, leaving 12 bases between them. Germline loops: CDR1 SGHTA, CDR2 FQGNSA. The CDR3 is 15 amino acids. The CDR3 nucleotides read TGTGCCAGCAGCTTATCCAGGGATAGGACAGATACGCAGTATTTT. Amino acid sequence: CASSLSRDRTDTQYF.